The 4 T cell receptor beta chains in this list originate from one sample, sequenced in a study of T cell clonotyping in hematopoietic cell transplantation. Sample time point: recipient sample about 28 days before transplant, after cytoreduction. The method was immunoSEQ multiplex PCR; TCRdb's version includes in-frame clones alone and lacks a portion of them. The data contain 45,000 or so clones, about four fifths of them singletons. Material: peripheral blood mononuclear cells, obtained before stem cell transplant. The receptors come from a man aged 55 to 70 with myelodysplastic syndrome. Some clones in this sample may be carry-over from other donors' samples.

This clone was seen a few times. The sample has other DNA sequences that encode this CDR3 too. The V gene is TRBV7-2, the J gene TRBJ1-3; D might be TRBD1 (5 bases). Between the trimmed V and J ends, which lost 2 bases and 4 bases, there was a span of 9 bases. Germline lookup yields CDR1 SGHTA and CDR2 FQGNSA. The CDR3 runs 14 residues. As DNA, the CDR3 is TGTGCCAGCAGCTTAAAGGCAGGGGGAAACACCATATATTTT. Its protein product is CASSLKAGGNTIYF.

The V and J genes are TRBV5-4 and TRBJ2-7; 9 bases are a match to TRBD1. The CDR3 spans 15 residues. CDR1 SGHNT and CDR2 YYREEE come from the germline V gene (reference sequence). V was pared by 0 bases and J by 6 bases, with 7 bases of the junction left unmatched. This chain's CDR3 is CASSLGGTGRVEQYF. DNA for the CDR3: TGTGCCAGCAGCTTGGGGGGGACAGGGAGGGTCGAGCAGTACTTC.

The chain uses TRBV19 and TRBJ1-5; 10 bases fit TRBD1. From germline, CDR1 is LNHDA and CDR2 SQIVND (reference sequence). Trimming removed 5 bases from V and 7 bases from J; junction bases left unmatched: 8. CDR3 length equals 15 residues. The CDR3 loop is CASSLSGTGVQPQHF. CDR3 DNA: TGTGCCAGTAGTCTCAGCGGGACAGGGGTCCAGCCCCAGCATTTT.

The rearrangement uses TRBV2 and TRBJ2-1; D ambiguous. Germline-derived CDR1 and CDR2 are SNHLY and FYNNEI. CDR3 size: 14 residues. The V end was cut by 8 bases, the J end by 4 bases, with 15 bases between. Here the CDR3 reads CASGEAGPYNEQFF. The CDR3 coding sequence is TGTGCCAGCGGCGAGGCAGGACCTTACAATGAGCAGTTCTTC.